The 12 T cell receptor beta chains presented below share a single source sample, sequenced in a study of response to subunit inactivated influenza vaccine. TCRdb itself ran the RT-PCR reads through MiXCR, one entry per CDR3 protein. The sample lists about 190,000 distinct CDR3 sequences, around 15% seen once, with approximately 25% in the top ten. The specimen comprised CD8+ T cells sorted from PBMCs, sampled 5 days after vaccination. Receptor source: a man aged 50 to 59 who received an inactivated influenza vaccine.

This clonotype was found a few times. This chain links TRBV7-9 with TRBJ2-7; 11 bases match TRBD1. CDR1 is SEHNR, CDR2 FQNEAQ, per germline (reference sequence). Trimming at V came to 5 bases and at J to 2 bases, leaving 5 bases not matched to a gene. The CDR3 is 15 amino acids. Written as DNA, the CDR3 is TGTGCCAGCAGCCTAGGACAGGGGGCGGCCTACGAGCAGTACTTC. As protein: CASSLGQGAAYEQYF.

The chain has TRBV7-9 and TRBJ2-2; D possibly corresponds to TRBD1 (5 bases). In germline, CDR1 is SEHNR, CDR2 FQNEAQ (reference sequence). The CDR3 is 13 residues long. Trimming pared 11 bases from V and 6 bases from J, leaving 16 bases between. CDR3 sequence (DNA): TGTGCCTCAAGCCCGTCACAGGCCGGGGAGCTGTTTTTT. Its protein is CASSPSQAGELFF.

The chain couples TRBV13 to TRBJ2-1; 13 bases agree with TRBD2. The CDR3 extends over 16 amino acids. CDR1 PRHDT and CDR2 FYEKMQ come from the germline V gene (reference sequence). After removal of 0 bases from V and 9 bases from J, the junction contained 5 bases not matched to a gene. The CDR3 nucleotides are TGTGCCAGCAGCTTAGGACTAGCGGGGGGGCTAAGTGAGCAGTTCTTC. Amino acids: CASSLGLAGGLSEQFF.

This clonotype was seen ten or more times. The chain joins TRBV9 to TRBJ2-1; D is possibly TRBD2 (5 bases). From germline, CDR1 is SGDLS and CDR2 YYNGEE. The CDR3 runs to 16 residues. Trimming took off 0 bases at V and 7 bases at J, with 17 bases between the two ends. CDR3 region: CASSVESFRGRNEQFF. The CDR3 DNA is TGTGCCAGCAGCGTAGAGTCCTTCCGGGGAAGGAATGAGCAGTTCTTC. Together with reference TRBV9 and TRBJ2-1, the CDR3 gives the full variable domain: DSGVTQTPKHLITATGQRVTLRCSPRSGDLSVYWYQQSLDQGLQFLIQYYNGEERAKGNILERFSAQQFPDLHSELNLSSLELGDSALYFCASSVESFRGRNEQFFGPGTRLTVL.

This clonotype has a count of ten or more. The V gene is TRBV11-2, the J gene TRBJ2-2; D ambiguous. CDR1 and CDR2 from the germline V gene are SGHAT and FQNNGV. This CDR3 has 13 residues. Trimming stripped 5 bases from V and 0 bases from J, with 4 bases between. The DNA for the CDR3 is TGTGCCAGCAGCACAACGAACACCGGGGAGCTGTTTTTT. It translates to CASSTTNTGELFF.

This clonotype showed up just a few times. The V call is TRBV7-3, the J call TRBJ2-5; D is perhaps TRBD1 (6 bases). Per germline, CDR1 SGHTA and CDR2 FQGTGA. The CDR3 covers 14 residues. Trimming removed 2 bases at V and 5 bases at J, with 12 bases between. In DNA form, the CDR3 reads TGTGCCAGCAGCTTATATGGGGGCGGGGAGACCCAGTACTTC. This encodes CASSLYGGGETQYF.

This clonotype was detected a few times. This chain links TRBV7-8 with TRBJ2-1; 9 bases align to TRBD1. After removal of 6 bases from V and 1 base from J, the junction contained 7 bases not matched to a gene. Germline CDR1 reads SGHVS; CDR2 reads FQNEAQ. This CDR3 comprises 16 residues. The CDR3 region has the DNA TGTGCCAGCAGAACCGGGACAGGGTTGTCCTACAATGAGCAGTTCTTC. It is translated as CASRTGTGLSYNEQFF. Full variable domain (remainder filled in from reference TRBV7-8 and TRBJ2-1): GAGVSQSPRYKVAKRGQDVALRCDPISGHVSLFWYQQALGQGPEFLTYFQNEAQLDKSGLPSDRFFAERPEGSVSTLKIQRTQQEDSAVYLCASRTGTGLSYNEQFFGPGTRLTVL.

The sample holds many counts of this clonotype. CDR3 residues: CASLAGASAYNEQFF. CDR3 nucleotide sequence: TGTGCCAGCCTAGCGGGAGCCTCGGCCTACAATGAGCAGTTCTTC. This sequence joins TRBV6-1 and TRBJ2-1; 10 nucleotides line up with TRBD2. The CDR3 contains 15 residues. The germline gives CDR1 MNHNS, CDR2 SASEGT. V was pared by 8 bases and J by 2 bases, with 6 bases of the junction left unmatched.

The V call is TRBV9, the J call TRBJ1-2, with D possibly TRBD1 on 5 matching bases. The V end was cut by 4 bases, the J end by 4 bases, with 14 bases between. In germline, CDR1 is SGDLS, CDR2 YYNGEE. The CDR3 length is 14 residues. CDR3 in DNA: TGTGCCAGCAGCCCCGACGCGGGGGGCTATGGCTACACCTTC. It codes for CASSPDAGGYGYTF.

This clonotype was seen more than once but under ten times. The rearrangement links TRBV5-1 to TRBJ2-3; the match to TRBD2 covers 13 bases. The CDR3 spans 22 residues. Germline CDR1 is SGHRS and CDR2 is YFSETQ. V lost 0 bases and J lost 0; bases outside the gene matches: 16. Here the CDR3 reads CASSLVTLTGTSGTTSTDTQYF. The CDR3 region has the DNA TGCGCCAGCAGCTTGGTTACCTTGACCGGGACTAGCGGGACCACTAGCACAGATACGCAGTATTTT.

This clonotype was seen only a few times. This chain links TRBV29-1 with TRBJ2-7, with D perhaps TRBD1 (6 bases). This CDR3 contains 10 residues. The germline V and J ends were trimmed by 6 bases and 7 bases, with 10 bases remaining between them. Germline-derived CDR1 and CDR2 are SQVTM and ANQGSEA. The CDR3 coding sequence is TGCAGCGTCCTCGGGACAGAGCAGTACTTC. Translated, it gives CSVLGTEQYF.

This chain connects TRBV28 to TRBJ2-1; D not certain. This CDR3 has 12 residues. Germline values: CDR1 MDHEN, CDR2 SYDVKM. The V and J ends lost 3 bases and 6 bases respectively, with 6 bases between them. CDR3 DNA: TGTGCCAGCAGTTTTTGGTCCAATGAGCAGTTCTTC. Translated: CASSFWSNEQFF.